These 7 T cell receptor beta chains were sequenced from one sample in a study of chemoradiotherapy in HPV16-positive cancers (dated 2022 in TCRdb). The protocol used for the library was the immunoSEQ multiplex PCR assay. TCRdb limited this immuneACCESS table to in-frame rearrangements with V and J called. A share of clones is missing; checked studies link under half to unresolved V genes, and the rest is unexplained. The sample table lists 2,000 to 3,000 clones, approximately 79% of them with a count of one. The top ten constitute 10% of the sample. The starting material was tumor tissue, obtained from a patient who underwent chemoradiotherapy. The receptors were sampled from a human donor with HPV-associated anogenital cancer.

The V and J genes are TRBV10-2 and TRBJ2-1; 10 nucleotides line up with TRBD2. The germline V gene encodes CDR1 WSHSY and CDR2 SAAADI. J gave up 8 bases and V 3 bases, and 10 bases lay outside the gene matches. The CDR3 has 16 amino acids. The CDR3 is CASSDAASGRRYEQFF. The CDR3 DNA is TGCGCCAGCAGTGATGCGGCTAGCGGGAGACGGTATGAGCAGTTCTTC.

This clone has just a few counts. The rearrangement joins TRBV11-2 to TRBJ2-7; D is possibly TRBD1 (5 bases). The CDR3 spans 13 residues. Germline lookup yields CDR1 SGHAT and CDR2 FQNNGV. V was cut by 1 base and J by 6 bases, with 10 bases left in between. CDR3 loop: CASSLVRDGEQYF. CDR3 nucleotides: TGTGCCAGCAGCTTAGTCAGGGATGGCGAGCAGTACTTC.

This CDR3 is CASSLQTGRETQYF. The CDR3 region has the DNA TGTGCCAGCAGCTTACAGACAGGGCGAGAGACCCAGTACTTC. The chain couples TRBV7-2 to TRBJ2-5, with 7 bases aligning to TRBD1. The length of the CDR3 is 14 residues. V shed 2 bases and J 4 bases; nucleotides not matched to a gene: 4. Germline CDR1 reads SGHTA; CDR2 reads FQGNSA.

V and J are TRBV28 and TRBJ1-5; TRBD1 might be the D (5 bases). The germline gives CDR1 MDHEN, CDR2 SYDVKM. This CDR3 is 16 amino acids long. With 3 bases removed from V and 4 bases from J, the gap between germline ends came to 16 bases. CDR3 loop: CASSLGLRGENQPQHF. In DNA form, the CDR3 reads TGTGCCAGCAGTTTGGGCCTGAGGGGAGAGAATCAGCCCCAGCATTTT.

The J gene is TRBJ2-7, the V gene TRBV2, with 8 bases that match TRBD1. Germline loops: CDR1 SNHLY, CDR2 FYNNEI. The CDR3 is made up of 14 amino acids. Germline trimming cut 3 bases from V and 5 bases from J; bases unmatched to any gene: 6. In nucleotides, the CDR3 is TGTGCCAGCAGTGACAACAGGGGGAGAGACGAGCAGTACTTC. It yields the protein CASSDNRGRDEQYF. Filled out from reference TRBV2 and TRBJ2-7, the complete variable domain reads EPEVTQTPSHQVTQMGQEVILRCVPISNHLYFYWYRQILGQKVEFLVSFYNNEISEKSEIFDDQFSVERPDGSNFTLKIRSTKLEDSAMYFCASSDNRGRDEQYFGPGTRLTVT.

This chain uses TRBV6-1 with TRBJ2-6; D perhaps matches TRBD1 (5 bases). CDR1 MNHNS and CDR2 SASEGT come from the germline V gene. This CDR3 is built from 15 residues. V was cut by 3 bases and J by 0 bases, with 6 bases left in between. CDR3 bases: TGTGCCAGCAGTGAGGACAACTCTGGGGCCAACGTCCTGACTTTC. This encodes CASSEDNSGANVLTF.

This chain links TRBV2 with TRBJ2-5; D unresolved. The CDR3 extends over 14 amino acids. Germline V gene data show CDR1 as SNHLY and CDR2 as FYNNEI. The V end lost 3 bases, the J end lost 1 base, and 9 bases lay between the germline ends. The CDR3 loop is CASSDGRVQETQYF. DNA for the CDR3: TGTGCCAGCAGTGACGGAAGGGTCCAAGAGACCCAGTACTTC.